This passage covers 10 T cell receptor beta chains from one sample sequenced in a study of shared clonotypes between healthy human individuals. Clones were read by immunoSEQ multiplex PCR, and TCRdb kept only the in-frame ones, dropping some. The repertoire holds over 2,000,000 clones, with 90% to 95% as singletons. Terminally differentiated effector memory CD45RA+ cells were excluded by CCR7 positive selection of CD45RO-negative cells. The source material was naive CD8+ T cells from PBMCs. These receptor sequences come from a man between 18 and 29 years old in good health. Some clones in this sample may be carry-over from other donors' samples.

In its sample, this clone was seen once. The chain employs TRBV28 and TRBJ2-1; 8 bases fit TRBD1. The CDR3 contains 15 residues. V lost 5 bases and J lost 8; bases outside the gene matches: 11. CDR1 MDHEN and CDR2 SYDVKM come from the germline V gene. The CDR3 DNA follows: TGTGCCAGCAGTCTCGGGACAGGCTTGTCACATGAGCAGTTCTTC. It translates to CASSLGTGLSHEQFF.

The chain employs TRBV30 and TRBJ1-4; D remains ambiguous. The CDR3 runs to 12 residues. Germline CDR1 GTSNPN, CDR2 SVGIG (reference sequence). Trimming removed 3 bases from V and 7 bases from J, with 9 bases in between. CDR3 DNA: TGTGCCTGGAGCACCATGGGTGAAAAACTGTTTTTT. Protein sequence: CAWSTMGEKLFF.

The J gene is TRBJ2-1, the V gene TRBV7-9; 7 nucleotides align to TRBD1. The CDR3 runs to 16 residues. Germline V lookup: CDR1 SEHNR, CDR2 FQNEAQ (reference sequence). V gave up 5 bases and J gave up 10 bases; unmatched junction bases: 17. CDR3 nucleotides: TGTGCCAGCAGCCCCCGACAGGGCGGGCGCCTCGGGGAGCAGTTCTTC. Its translation: CASSPRQGGRLGEQFF.

The chain couples TRBV14 to TRBJ2-3, with D maybe TRBD2 (7 bases). The CDR3 is 18 residues long. CDR1 is SGHDN, CDR2 FVKESK, per germline. V shed 0 bases and J shed 2 bases, with 18 bases lying between them. CDR3 bases: TGTGCCAGCAGCCAAGATAGACAGGAGCGGGATTACACAGATACGCAGTATTTT. Translating gives CASSQDRQERDYTDTQYF.

The rearrangement uses TRBV9 and TRBJ2-1; no clear D. Germline lookup yields CDR1 SGDLS and CDR2 YYNGEE. The V gene lost 2 bases and the J gene lost 3 bases, with 12 bases spanning the gap. This CDR3 comprises 15 residues. The CDR3 bases are TGTGCCAGCAGCGTTAACAGCTCCTTCTACAATGAGCAGTTCTTC. The encoded protein is CASSVNSSFYNEQFF.

CDR3 sequence: CASRTTPGDTGNEQFF. In DNA form, the CDR3 reads TGTGCCAGCAGAACAACCCCCGGGGATACCGGTAATGAGCAGTTCTTC. This sequence joins TRBV27 and TRBJ2-1, with D possibly matching TRBD2 (5 bases). Per germline, CDR1 MNHEY and CDR2 SMNVEV (reference sequence). The V end was cut by 6 bases, the J end by 7 bases, with 22 bases between. CDR3 length equals 16 residues.

This chain uses TRBV11-2 with TRBJ1-1; D gene ambiguous. Deletions cut 6 bases from V and 2 bases from J, with 10 bases between. The germline gives CDR1 SGHAT, CDR2 FQNNGV. The CDR3 consists of 13 residues. The CDR3 nucleotides are TGTGCCAGCAGGGCGGGATTTAACACTGAAGCTTTCTTT. Translation gives CASRAGFNTEAFF.

This clone was recorded only once. Here the CDR3 DNA reads TGTGCCAGCAGTTACGAACTAGCTGCGGAGACCCAGTACTTC. Translated, it gives CASSYELAAETQYF. The chain carries TRBV6-5 and TRBJ2-5; D is perhaps TRBD2 (6 bases). V was cut by 2 bases and J by 5 bases, with 12 bases left in between. CDR3 length equals 14 residues. Germline V lookup: CDR1 MNHEY, CDR2 SVGAGI.

The V gene is TRBV14, the J gene TRBJ1-1; D is unresolved. The CDR3 extends over 15 amino acids. V lost 1 base and J lost 0, with 9 bases in between. CDR1 is SGHDN, CDR2 FVKESK, per germline. The CDR3 nucleotides are TGTGCCAGCAGCCAAGTACGCCGGTTGAACACTGAAGCTTTCTTT. It specifies CASSQVRRLNTEAFF.

The count of this clone is one. The rearrangement joins TRBV9 to TRBJ2-1, with D uncertain. Deletions cut 4 bases from V and 7 bases from J, with 9 bases between. CDR1 and CDR2 from the germline V gene are SGDLS and YYNGEE. The length of the CDR3 is 12 residues. The chain's CDR3 is CASSLSVNEQFF. The CDR3 DNA is TGTGCCAGCAGCCTGAGCGTTAATGAGCAGTTCTTC. The full variable domain, with the rest looked up from reference TRBV9 and TRBJ2-1, is DSGVTQTPKHLITATGQRVTLRCSPRSGDLSVYWYQQSLDQGLQFLIQYYNGEERAKGNILERFSAQQFPDLHSELNLSSLELGDSALYFCASSLSVNEQFFGPGTRLTVL.